The following is a TCR beta chain sequence with its context. Its antigen is unknown. No qualities accompany the bases; no much larger clone lies one base away. Blood samples were collected up to 4 times in the first month after transplant and then at least monthly when available. This record belongs to a study of graft-versus-host responses after intestinal transplantation (dated by TCRdb to the early 2020s). Background for the entire study: The transplants that recipients received were multivisceral, liver-intestinal, or isolated intestinal. Alloreactive clones were identified by sequencing pre-transplant mixed lymphocyte reaction products and comparing them with unstimulated pre-transplant donor and recipient T cells. The cohort enrolled around 25 intestinal transplant recipients including one retransplant, and a few patients lacking pretransplant specimens were excluded. All recipients received anti-thymocyte globulin induction followed by maintenance tacrolimus and steroids for approximately 3 years. Rather than being sequenced by the commercial service, samples from a few later patients were sequenced in-house on an Illumina MiSeq and processed with MiXCR. After intestinal transplantation, graft-versus-host and host-versus-graft alloreactive T cell clones in the graft, circulation and bone marrow were tracked using bulk TCR-beta CDR3 sequencing. A peak of at least 4% donor T cells among recipient peripheral blood mononuclear cells was the definition used for donor T cell macrochimerism. Beyond this particular receptor, the publication reports: GvH clones were detected in recipient bone marrow, and some of these GvH clones were observed earlier in ileal mucosa or blood, consistent with an intestinal mucosal origin. The conclusions were limited by the relatively low number and heterogeneity of the intestinal transplant patients. High GvH to HvG T cell clonal ratios were observed in the allografts of patients with donor T cell macrochimerism. Early after transplant, peak levels of circulating GvH clones were associated with declines in HvG clones.

The germline V gene (reference sequence) gives CDR1 as MNHEY and CDR2 as SMNVEV. The V and J ends are trimmed by 2 bases and 4 bases, leaving 11 bases between them. Including the terminal cysteine and phenylalanine, the CDR3 comprises 14 residues. Of the read, only the CDR3 DNA is kept; its 42 bases are in frame from base 1. Libraries came from the immunoSEQ multiplex PCR assay. High-throughput TCR-beta CDR3 sequencing of genomic DNA from most patients was performed by Adaptive Biotechnologies. In the paper's pipeline: TCR sequencing data were retrieved from Adaptive's ImmunoSEQ software for around 19 patients, whereas a few other patients were processed with MiXCR and VDJtools. CDR3 nucleotide sequences shared between donor and recipient were removed because the origin of such sequences could not be assigned. At least 2-fold expansion over unstimulated cells and a minimum CFSE-low frequency of 0.002% (template counts) or 0.001% (read counts) were required for clones to be classified as alloreactive. A clone was considered mappable if detected in the sequenced pre-transplant spleen, lymph node, or MLR CFSE-low populations of the donor or recipient. Cumulative frequency of alloreactive clones was calculated as a percentage of all sequences weighted by copy number. This is the immuneACCESS table as TCRdb keeps it, with only in-frame sequences that have V and J called. A part of the clones is gone; compared with another copy, unresolved V genes explain less than half, and the rest is unexplained. V, J and clone size derive from that table, while D and trimming were established from the DNA sequence. For this sample the table gives under 50,000 clones, of which 90% to 95% were detected only once. The ten largest make up roughly 4% of the sample.

The sequences come from PBMCs, collected approximately 100 weeks after intestinal transplantation. This TCR came from a human patient who received an intestinal transplant, so some T cells may come from the graft donor. Recombination linked TRBV27 to TRBJ2-5; matching of 6 bases hints at TRBD1 as the D gene. In nucleotide form, the sequence is TGTGCCAGCAGTTTACACAGGGAAGCAGAGACCCAGTACTTC. The resulting protein is CASSLHREAETQYF.